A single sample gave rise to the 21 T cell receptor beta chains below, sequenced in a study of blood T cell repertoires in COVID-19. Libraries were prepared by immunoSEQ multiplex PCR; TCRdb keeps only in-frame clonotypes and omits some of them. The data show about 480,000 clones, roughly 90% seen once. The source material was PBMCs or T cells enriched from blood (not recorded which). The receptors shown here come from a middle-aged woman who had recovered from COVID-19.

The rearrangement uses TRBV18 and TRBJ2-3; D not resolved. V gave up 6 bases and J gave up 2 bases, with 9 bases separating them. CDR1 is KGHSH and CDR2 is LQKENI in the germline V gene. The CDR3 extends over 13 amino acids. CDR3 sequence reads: CASSPPLTDTQYF. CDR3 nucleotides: TGTGCCAGCTCCCCTCCACTCACAGATACGCAGTATTTT.

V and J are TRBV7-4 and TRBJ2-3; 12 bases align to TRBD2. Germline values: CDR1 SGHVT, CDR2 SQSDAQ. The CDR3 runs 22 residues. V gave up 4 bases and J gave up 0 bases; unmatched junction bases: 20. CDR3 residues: CASSSSIAPAGLAGQSTDTQYF. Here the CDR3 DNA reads TGTGCCAGCAGCTCGAGCATTGCACCAGCTGGACTAGCGGGACAGAGCACAGATACGCAGTATTTT.

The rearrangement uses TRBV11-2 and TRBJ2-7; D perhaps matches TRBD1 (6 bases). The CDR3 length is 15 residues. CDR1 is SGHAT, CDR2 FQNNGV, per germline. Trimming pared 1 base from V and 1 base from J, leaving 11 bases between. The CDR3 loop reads CASSLVFGQSYEQYF. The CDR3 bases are TGTGCCAGCAGCTTAGTATTCGGACAGTCCTACGAGCAGTACTTC.

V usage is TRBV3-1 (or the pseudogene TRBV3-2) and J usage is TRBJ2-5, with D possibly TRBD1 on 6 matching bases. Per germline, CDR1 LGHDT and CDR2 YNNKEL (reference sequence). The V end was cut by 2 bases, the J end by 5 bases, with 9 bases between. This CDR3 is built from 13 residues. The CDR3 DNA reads TGTGCCAGCAGCCAAACAGGGACGGAGACCCAGTACTTC. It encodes CASSQTGTETQYF.

CDR3 nucleotides: TGTGCCACCAGTGATTCTGCTAGCGGGAGTAAGACCCAGTACTTC. This sequence encodes CATSDSASGSKTQYF. The V call is TRBV24-1, the J call TRBJ2-5; 10 bases line up with TRBD2. V was clipped by 2 bases and J by 6 bases; unmatched bases: 5. CDR3 length: 15 amino acids. Germline values: CDR1 KGHDR, CDR2 SFDVKD.

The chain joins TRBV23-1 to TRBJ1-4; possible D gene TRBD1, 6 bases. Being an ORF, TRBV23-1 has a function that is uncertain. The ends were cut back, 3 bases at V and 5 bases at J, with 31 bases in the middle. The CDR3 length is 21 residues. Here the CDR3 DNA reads TGCGCCAGCAGTCATCTGGCCGCGCGGGGGATAGAGACAGGACCGAATGAAAAACTGTTTTTT. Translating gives CASSHLAARGIETGPNEKLFF.

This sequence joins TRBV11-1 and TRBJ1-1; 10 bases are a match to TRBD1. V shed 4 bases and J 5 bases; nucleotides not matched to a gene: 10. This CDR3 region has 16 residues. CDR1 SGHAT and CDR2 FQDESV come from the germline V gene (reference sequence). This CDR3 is CASSSRQGAWNTEAFF. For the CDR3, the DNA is TGTGCCAGCAGCTCGCGACAGGGGGCATGGAATACTGAAGCTTTCTTT.

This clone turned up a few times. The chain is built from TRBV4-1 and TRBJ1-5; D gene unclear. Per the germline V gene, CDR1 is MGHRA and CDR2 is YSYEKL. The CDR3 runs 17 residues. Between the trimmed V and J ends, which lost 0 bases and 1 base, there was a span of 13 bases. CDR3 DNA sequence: TGCGCCAGCAGCCAAGATGGGAGGGTATGGAGCAATCAGCCCCAGCATTTT. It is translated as CASSQDGRVWSNQPQHF.

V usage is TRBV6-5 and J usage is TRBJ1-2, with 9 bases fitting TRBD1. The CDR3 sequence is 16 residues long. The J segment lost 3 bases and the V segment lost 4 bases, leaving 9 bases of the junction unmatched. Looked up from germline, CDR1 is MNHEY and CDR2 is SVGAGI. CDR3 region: CASSLDYRGRDYGYTF. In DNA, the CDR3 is TGTGCCAGCAGTTTGGACTACAGGGGGCGCGACTATGGCTACACCTTC.

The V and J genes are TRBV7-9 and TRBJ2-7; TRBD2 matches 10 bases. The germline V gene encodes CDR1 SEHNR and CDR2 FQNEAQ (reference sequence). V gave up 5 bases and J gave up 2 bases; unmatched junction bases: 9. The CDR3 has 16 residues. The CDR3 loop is CASSTRTSGAPYEQYF. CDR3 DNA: TGTGCCAGCAGCACCCGGACTAGCGGAGCCCCCTACGAGCAGTACTTC. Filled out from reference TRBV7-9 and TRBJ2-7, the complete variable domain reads DTGVSQNPRHKITKRGQNVTFRCDPISEHNRLYWYRQTLGQGPEFLTYFQNEAQLEKSRLLSDRFSAERPKGSFSTLEIQRTEQGDSAMYLCASSTRTSGAPYEQYFGPGTRLTVT.

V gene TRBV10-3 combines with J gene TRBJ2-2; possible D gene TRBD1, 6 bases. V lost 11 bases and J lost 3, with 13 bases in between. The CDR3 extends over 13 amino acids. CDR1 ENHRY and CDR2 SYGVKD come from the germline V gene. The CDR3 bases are TGTGCCTCAGGGGACACTTACACCGGGGAGCTGTTTTTT. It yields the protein CASGDTYTGELFF.

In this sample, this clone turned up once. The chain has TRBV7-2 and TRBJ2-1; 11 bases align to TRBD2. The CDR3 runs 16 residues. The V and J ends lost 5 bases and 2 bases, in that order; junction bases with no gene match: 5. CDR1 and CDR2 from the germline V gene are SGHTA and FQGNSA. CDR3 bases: TGTGCCAGCAGCCCCCGGACTAGCGGGCCCTACAATGAGCAGTTCTTC. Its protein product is CASSPRTSGPYNEQFF. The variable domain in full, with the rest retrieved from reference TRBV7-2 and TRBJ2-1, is GAGVSQSPSNKVTEKGKDVELRCDPISGHTALYWYRQSLGQGLEFLIYFQGNSAPDKSGLPSDRFSAERTGGSVSTLTIQRTQQEDSAVYLCASSPRTSGPYNEQFFGPGTRLTVL.

CDR3 coding DNA: TGTGCCAGCAGTCCTGGACTAGCGGGAGTCTCGTACTTC. It encodes CASSPGLAGVSYF. The rearrangement uses TRBV2 and TRBJ2-5, with 13 bases that match TRBD2. Germline CDR1 reads SNHLY; CDR2 reads FYNNEI. CDR3 length: 13 residues. V shed 5 bases, J shed 13 bases, and the junction held 7 bases outside the gene matches.

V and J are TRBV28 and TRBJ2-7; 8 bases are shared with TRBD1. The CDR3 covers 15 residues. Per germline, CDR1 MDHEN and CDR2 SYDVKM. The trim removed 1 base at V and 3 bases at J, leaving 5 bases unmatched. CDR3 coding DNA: TGTGCCAGCAGTTTATCGGACAGGGAAGGCTACGAGCAGTACTTC. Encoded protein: CASSLSDREGYEQYF.

The CDR3 region is CASSYRGLAGLPYNEQFF. The CDR3 DNA reads TGTGCCAGCAGTTACCGCGGACTAGCGGGACTCCCCTACAATGAGCAGTTCTTC. This chain uses TRBV6-2 or TRBV6-3 with TRBJ2-1; 12 bases agree with TRBD2. Looked up from germline, CDR1 is MNHEY and CDR2 is SVGEGT. Unmatched junction bases numbered 7, after V lost 2 bases and J lost 2 bases. This CDR3 spans 18 amino acids.

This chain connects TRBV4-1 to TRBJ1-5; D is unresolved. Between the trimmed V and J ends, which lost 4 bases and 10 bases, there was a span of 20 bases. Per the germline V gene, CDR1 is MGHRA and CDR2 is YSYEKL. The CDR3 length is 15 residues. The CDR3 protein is CASSLTSVSRSPQHF. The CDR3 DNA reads TGCGCCAGCAGCCTAACGAGCGTATCACGGTCTCCCCAGCATTTT.

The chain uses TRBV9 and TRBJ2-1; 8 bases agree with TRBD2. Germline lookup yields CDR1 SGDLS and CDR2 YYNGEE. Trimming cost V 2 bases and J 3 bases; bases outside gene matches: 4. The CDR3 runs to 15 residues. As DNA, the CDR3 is TGTGCCAGCAGCGTTATAGCGGGAAGCTACAATGAGCAGTTCTTC. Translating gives CASSVIAGSYNEQFF.

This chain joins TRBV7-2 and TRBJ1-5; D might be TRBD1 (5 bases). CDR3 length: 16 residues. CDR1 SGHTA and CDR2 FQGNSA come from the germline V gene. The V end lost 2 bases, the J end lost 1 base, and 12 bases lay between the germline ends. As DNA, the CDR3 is TGTGCCAGCAGCTTACATCCAGGGAAGAGCAATCAGCCCCAGCATTTT. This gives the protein CASSLHPGKSNQPQHF.

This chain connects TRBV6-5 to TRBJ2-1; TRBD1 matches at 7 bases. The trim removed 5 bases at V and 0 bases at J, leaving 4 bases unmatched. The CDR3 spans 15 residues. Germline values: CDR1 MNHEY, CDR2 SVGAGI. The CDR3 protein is CASSNRGHSYNEQFF. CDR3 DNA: TGTGCCAGCAGTAACAGGGGTCACTCCTACAATGAGCAGTTCTTC.

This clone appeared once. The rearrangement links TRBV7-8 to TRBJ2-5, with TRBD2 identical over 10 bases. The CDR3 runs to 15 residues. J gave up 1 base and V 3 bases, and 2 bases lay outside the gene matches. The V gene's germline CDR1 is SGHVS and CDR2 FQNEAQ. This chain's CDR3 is CASSFSGRFQETQYF. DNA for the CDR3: TGTGCCAGCAGCTTTAGCGGGAGGTTCCAAGAGACCCAGTACTTC.

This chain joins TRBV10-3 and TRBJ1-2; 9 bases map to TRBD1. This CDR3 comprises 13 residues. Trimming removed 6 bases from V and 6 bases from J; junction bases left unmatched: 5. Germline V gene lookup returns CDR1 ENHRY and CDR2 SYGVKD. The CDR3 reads CAISEQGANGYTF. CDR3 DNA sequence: TGTGCCATCAGCGAACAGGGGGCGAATGGCTACACCTTC.